The 23 T cell receptor beta chains presented below share a single source sample, sequenced in a study of control samples from healthy donors and cancer patients. Some clones are missing from TCRdb's copy, which holds only in-frame ones; the method was immunoSEQ multiplex PCR. Of 75,000 to 100,000 clones in the sample, around 80% were seen once. Material: blood. These receptors all come from a man aged 55 to 69 in good health.

The CDR3 loop is CASSESKQTTGYSNQPQHF. CDR3 DNA sequence: TGCGCCAGCAGTGAGTCCAAGCAAACGACAGGCTATAGCAATCAGCCCCAGCATTTT. The V and J genes are TRBV10-1 and TRBJ1-5, with D perhaps matching TRBD1 (6 bases). CDR3 length: 19 residues. Germline CDR1 and CDR2: WNHNN and SYGVQD (reference sequence). Between the trimmed V and J ends, which lost 0 bases and 0 bases, there was a span of 18 bases.

J is TRBJ2-7 and V is TRBV7-9; D is possibly TRBD2 (6 bases). This CDR3 has 13 residues. Germline CDR1 and CDR2: SEHNR and FQNEAQ (reference sequence). The V and J ends lost 1 base and 7 bases respectively, with 11 bases between them. In DNA form, the CDR3 reads TGTGCCAGCAGCTTAGGGGGAGGTACGGAGCAGTACTTC. This gives the protein CASSLGGGTEQYF.

The chain links TRBV12-3 or TRBV12-4 to TRBJ1-5, with D uncertain. V shed 3 bases and J shed 3 bases, with 6 bases lying between them. This CDR3 contains 13 residues. The CDR3 DNA follows: TGTGCCAGCAGTTTGACTCCCAATCAGCCCCAGCATTTT. Its protein is CASSLTPNQPQHF.

This clone was detected a few times. V and J are TRBV28 and TRBJ2-5; the D call may be TRBD1 or TRBD2 (5 bases each). This CDR3 has 13 amino acids. Germline loops: CDR1 MDHEN, CDR2 SYDVKM. V shed 3 bases and J shed 7 bases, with 12 bases lying between them. CDR3 sequence reads: CASSLGPRRTQYF. The CDR3 DNA reads as TGTGCCAGCAGTTTGGGACCGCGTAGGACCCAGTACTTC.

The V gene is TRBV5-4, the J gene TRBJ2-1; D is tentatively TRBD1 or TRBD2 (5 bases each). Germline V CDR1 and CDR2: SGHNT, YYREEE (reference sequence). The CDR3 is 13 residues long. Deletions cut 4 bases from V and 9 bases from J, with 14 bases between. In DNA, the CDR3 is TGTGCCAGCAGCCCGCAGGGTGGGGGTGAGCAGTTCTTC. This gives the protein CASSPQGGGEQFF.

The gene calls are TRBV4-1 and TRBJ1-2; 8 nucleotides match TRBD1. The CDR3 contains 15 residues. The J segment lost 3 bases and the V segment lost 3 bases, leaving 6 bases of the junction unmatched. Germline V gene data show CDR1 as MGHRA and CDR2 as YSYEKL. CDR3 bases: TGCGCCAGCAGCCACATAAAGACAGGGGACTATGGCTACACCTTC. Amino acids: CASSHIKTGDYGYTF.

This chain connects TRBV19 to TRBJ2-3, with D unclear. The germline V gene encodes CDR1 LNHDA and CDR2 SQIVND (reference sequence). CDR3 length equals 14 residues. With 1 base removed from V and 2 bases from J, the gap between germline ends came to 7 bases. The CDR3 is CASSIAQLTDTQYF. The CDR3 DNA sequence: TGTGCCAGTAGTATAGCTCAGCTCACAGATACGCAGTATTTT.

The chain has TRBV28 and TRBJ2-4; D gene unclear. The germline CDR1 and CDR2 sequences are MDHEN and SYDVKM. Deletions cut 7 bases from V and 11 bases from J, with 18 bases between. The length of the CDR3 is 13 residues. In DNA form, the CDR3 reads TGTGCCAGCACCAAAGAAGCGTGGCCCCTTCAGTACTTC. It specifies CASTKEAWPLQYF.

The chain combines TRBV2 with TRBJ2-2, with D possibly being TRBD2 (6 bases). The CDR3 spans 16 residues. Germline V CDR1 and CDR2: SNHLY, FYNNEI. V was trimmed by 3 bases and J by 6 bases, leaving 17 bases between them. The CDR3 DNA follows: TGTGCCAGCAGTGAGAGCCATGGGTGGGAGGCCGGGGAGCTGTTTTTT. Translating it yields CASSESHGWEAGELFF.

This chain uses TRBV24-1 with TRBJ2-7, with 8 bases lining up with TRBD1. The CDR3 consists of 14 residues. The germline V gene has CDR1 KGHDR and CDR2 SFDVKD. J was trimmed by 3 bases and V by 9 bases; bases with no gene match: 9. CDR3 nucleotides: TGTGCCACCCAGGGATCGACAGGGGACTACGAGCAGTACTTC. Translating it yields CATQGSTGDYEQYF.

This clone appeared a single time. The chain has TRBV29-1 and TRBJ2-3; D not certain. V lost 2 bases to trimming and J lost 1 base, with 4 bases between them. Per the germline V gene, CDR1 is SQVTM and CDR2 is ANQGSEA. CDR3 size: 12 residues. The CDR3 bases are TGCAGCGTTGAATCGGGCACAGATACGCAGTATTTT. Its protein product is CSVESGTDTQYF.

In this sample, this clone turned up a few times. The V and J genes are TRBV2 and TRBJ2-7; D is undetermined. Germline CDR1 is SNHLY and CDR2 is FYNNEI. V shed 4 bases and J shed 1 base, with 14 bases lying between them. CDR3 size: 15 residues. The CDR3 sequence: CASSAFYGGSYEQYF. The CDR3 DNA reads TGTGCCAGCAGTGCCTTCTACGGTGGGTCCTACGAGCAGTACTTC.

This chain joins TRBV7-3 and TRBJ2-5; D is possibly TRBD1 or TRBD2 (5 bases each). CDR3 length: 14 residues. Germline V gene data show CDR1 as SGHTA and CDR2 as FQGTGA. V dropped 5 bases and J dropped 5 bases, with 15 bases sitting between them. The CDR3, as DNA: TGTGCCAGCAGCACGGGGCCGCCCGGGGAGACCCAGTACTTC. It yields the protein CASSTGPPGETQYF.

V is TRBV30 and J is TRBJ1-4; perhaps TRBD1 as D (5 bases). Per germline, CDR1 GTSNPN and CDR2 SVGIG (reference sequence). The CDR3 is 16 residues long. V lost 1 base to trimming and J lost 6 bases, with 18 bases between them. The CDR3 reads CAWSALMGRGDEKLFF. DNA of the CDR3: TGTGCCTGGAGTGCCCTAATGGGGAGAGGGGATGAAAAACTGTTTTTT.

The chain carries TRBV5-1 and TRBJ1-1; D may be TRBD1 (6 bases). The V gene's germline CDR1 is SGHRS and CDR2 YFSETQ. The CDR3 loop spans 15 amino acids. V dropped 0 bases and J dropped 0 bases, with 9 bases sitting between them. The DNA of the CDR3 is TGCGCCAGCAGCTTGGCTGACAGGATGAACACTGAAGCTTTCTTT. Amino acid sequence: CASSLADRMNTEAFF. Filled out from reference TRBV5-1 and TRBJ1-1, the complete variable domain reads KAGVTQTPRYLIKTRGQQVTLSCSPISGHRSVSWYQQTPGQGLQFLFEYFSETQRNKGNFPGRFSGRQFSNSRSEMNVSTLELGDSALYLCASSLADRMNTEAFFGQGTRLTVV.

A note on this clone: At one end, the junction sequence differs from germline, possibly due to a read error. The rearrangement uses TRBV6-6 and TRBJ2-1; D is unclear. The CDR3 sequence is 11 residues long. Germline V CDR1 and CDR2: MNHNY, SVGAGI (reference sequence). Here the CDR3 reads CASSPHNEQFF. The CDR3 nucleotides are TGTGCCAGCAGCCCACACAACGAGCAGTTCTTC.

V usage is TRBV6-5 and J usage is TRBJ2-7; D is possibly TRBD1 (6 bases). Trimming stripped 6 bases from V and 1 base from J, with 13 bases between. The germline CDR1 and CDR2 sequences are MNHEY and SVGAGI. This CDR3 region has 14 residues. The CDR3 nucleotides read TGTGCCAGCAGGGGGGCGGTGGGATCCTACGAGCAGTACTTC. This gives the protein CASRGAVGSYEQYF.

V usage is TRBV5-5 and J usage is TRBJ1-1; D is unclear. The germline V gene encodes CDR1 SGHKS and CDR2 YYEKEE (reference sequence). Trimming took off 0 bases at V and 11 bases at J, with 11 bases between the two ends. The CDR3 totals 12 residues. For the CDR3, the DNA is TGTGCCAGCAGCTTGGGACCCCTTGGGGCTTTCTTT. Amino acid sequence: CASSLGPLGAFF.

The rearrangement uses TRBV19 and TRBJ2-7; D perhaps matches TRBD1 (6 bases). Per the germline V gene, CDR1 is LNHDA and CDR2 is SQIVND (reference sequence). V dropped 3 bases and J dropped 1 base, with 10 bases sitting between them. The CDR3 has 14 amino acids. The CDR3 coding sequence is TGTGCCAGTAGTATGATACAGGGTTCCTACGAGCAGTACTTC. This encodes CASSMIQGSYEQYF.

This clone turned up a few times. V and J are TRBV7-9 and TRBJ2-1, with D possibly being TRBD1 or TRBD2 (5 bases each). This CDR3 has 12 amino acids. CDR1 is SEHNR and CDR2 is FQNEAQ in the germline V gene (reference sequence). Trimming took off 1 base at V and 15 bases at J, with 13 bases between the two ends. The CDR3 DNA reads as TGTGCCAGCAGCTTAGTCGGGGACGTTAGGTTCTTC. Amino acids: CASSLVGDVRFF.

The chain couples TRBV3-1 (or the pseudogene TRBV3-2) to TRBJ1-2, with a possible D match to TRBD1 (5 bases). With 2 bases removed from V and 7 bases from J, the gap between germline ends came to 20 bases. The germline CDR1 and CDR2 sequences are LGHDT and YNNKEL (reference sequence). This CDR3 is built from 16 residues. The CDR3 reads CASSQLGGGPMGGYTF. The CDR3 coding sequence is TGTGCCAGCAGCCAACTCGGGGGAGGCCCCATGGGTGGCTACACCTTC.

V and J are TRBV28 and TRBJ2-5; D may be TRBD2 (6 bases). CDR1 MDHEN and CDR2 SYDVKM come from the germline V gene. The CDR3 loop spans 14 amino acids. V was shortened by 6 bases and J by 5 bases, with 16 bases between the two germline ends. CDR3 residues: CASRHRAGRETQYF. CDR3 in DNA: TGTGCCAGCAGACACCGGGCGGGGCGGGAGACCCAGTACTTC. The variable domain in full, completed from reference TRBV28 and TRBJ2-5, reads DVKVTQSSRYLVKRTGEKVFLECVQDMDHENMFWYRQDPGLGLRLIYFSYDVKMKEKGDIPEGYSVSREKKERFSLILESASTNQTSMYLCASRHRAGRETQYFGPGTRLLVL.

The chain couples TRBV27 to TRBJ1-6; 8 positions match TRBD1. Germline-derived CDR1 and CDR2 are MNHEY and SMNVEV (reference sequence). V lost 6 bases to trimming and J lost 9 bases; unmatched junction nucleotides: 7. CDR3 length equals 14 residues. In nucleotides, the CDR3 is TGTGCCAGCAGCCTTGGGACAGGACTTTCACCCCTCCACTTT. This codes for CASSLGTGLSPLHF.